The present entry profiles one T cell receptor beta chain with its context. The antigen is unknown. This entry belongs to a study of shared clonotypes between healthy human individuals. Overall study results and limits: Only a few donors were included, so the genetic and exposure-history diversity represented was limited. Deeper or shallower sequencing was expected to change how clonotypes are shared among donors.

Clones were sequenced by immunoSEQ multiplex PCR, and TCRdb holds only the in-frame ones, with some missing. The table shows about 680,000 clones, with around 73% occurring only once. Germline CDR1 is SGHTA and CDR2 is FQGNSA. V dropped 0 bases and J dropped 8 bases, with 4 bases sitting between them. The CDR3 is 11 residues long. The receptor was derived from a woman in her twenties or thirties in good health. This sequence joins TRBV7-2 and TRBJ1-2; D is unclear. The sequenced material came from memory CD4+ T cells sorted from blood. Described subset: CD45RA-negative fraction. Written as DNA, the CDR3 is TGTGCCAGCAGCTTAGCTCGAGGCTACACCTTC. It is translated as CASSLARGYTF.